This T cell receptor beta chain was profiled in a study of shared clonotypes between healthy human individuals. Germline lookup yields CDR1 GTSNPN and CDR2 SVGIG (reference sequence). CDR3 length: 13 amino acids. V gave up 2 bases and J gave up 0 bases, with 5 bases separating them. Naive-designated CD8 cells lacked CD45RO, were positively enriched for CCR7, and omitted terminally differentiated effector memory CD45RA+ cells. Healthy HIV-negative adults with no recent acute infections or vaccinations were recruited as donors. The study drew all its donors from Caucasian adults living in Nashville, Tennessee. Regarding this clone: The target antigen is unknown.

Study-wide points: The study generally estimated greater richness for naive than memory subsets.

Measured with immunoSEQ multiplex PCR; TCRdb has only the in-frame clones, and not every one. The data contain hundreds of thousands of clones, more than 95% of them singletons. Sequenced sample: naive CD8+ T cells sorted from blood. This clonotype was sampled from a man aged 30-40 years in good health. This chain joins TRBV30 and TRBJ1-5; D unclear. CDR3 in DNA: TGTGCCTGGAGTACCTATAGCAATCAGCCCCAGCATTTT. Residues: CAWSTYSNQPQHF.